This TCR beta chain was recorded in a study of cytomegalovirus exposure and HLA in healthy donors (TCRdb year 2017). About the study as a whole: An earlier analysis of about 560 of the donors reported roughly 300 Gb of sequence data and 117 million unique TCR beta sequences obtained from roughly 170 million T cells. About 300 gigabases of sequencing data and approximately 93 million unique TCR sequences were included in an early release covering 550 to 800 HLA-typed donors. The genetic ancestry cluster associated with self-reported Caucasian donors included 80% to 90% of the approximately 430 genotyped donors. The study aimed to test whether cataloging public T cell receptors could reveal signatures of past pathogen exposure. The study profiled the T cell repertoires of under 700 subjects by immunosequencing and related them to cytomegalovirus serostatus. In addition to the first cohort of approximately 650 subjects, a separate validation cohort of approximately 130 different subjects was used. To predict cytomegalovirus infection status, the study brought together high-throughput TCR immunosequencing, statistical association of individual TCRs with disease status, and machine learning. To study patterns of TCR occurrence, a later analysis re-analyzed previously published TCR beta repertoires from around 660 donors and added high-resolution HLA genotyping. Rather than drawing on any new phenotypic data, the later analysis identified candidate immune exposures from TCR beta sequences and the way those sequences occurred across donors. To decide whether each TCR beta V gene segment behaved as functional or pseudogenic, an earlier analysis of 587 of the donors relied on high-throughput TCR beta sequencing. Donor age, sex, ethnicity and CMV serostatus were collected together with the repertoire data. A later genetic analysis took genome-wide SNP genotypes for 398 of the 666 donors and used that subset as a discovery cohort. All discovery cohort repertoires had been generated on a single sequencing platform. Class I and class II HLA loci were covered by the typing at four-digit resolution. The number of donors typed differed by locus, with roughly 629-640 for A, B, C, DRB1 and DQB1, approximately 500 for DQA1, under 610 for DPA1, and some 470 for DPB1. Several DR-DQ haplotypes were treated as single units for association and clustering because of strong linkage in the cohort. Among about 360 genotyped donors of the cohort, an average of roughly 240,000 unique TCR beta nucleotide sequences were sequenced per donor, around 18% of them non-productive.

The method behind the library was the immunoSEQ multiplex PCR assay. The multiplex PCR relied on a mix of 60 forward primers for TCR Vbeta segments and 13 reverse primers for TCR Jbeta segments. Amplification of the CDR3 region of rearranged TCR beta genes was performed with a multiplex PCR assay on genomic DNA. The Illumina HiSeq System was used to sequence the amplified TCR beta libraries as 87-base-pair reads. As for the authors' bioinformatics: A later analysis counted approximately 76 million unique TCR beta chains across the 550 to 750 repertoires, and roughly 10 million of these chains were shared by at least two donors. A nearest-neighbor algorithm error-corrected the raw reads and collapsed the reads into unique sequences, merging closely related sequences to remove PCR and sequencing errors. Alignment of CDR3 sequences to IMGT reference sequences was used to assign V, D and J gene segments. For a sequence to be retained, a match of at least six nucleotides was required to both a V gene segment and a J gene segment. A rearrangement counted as productive if the CDR3 had no stop codons and remained in frame with V and J, and every other rearrangement counted as non-productive. Following IMGT convention, CDR3 was defined as the stretch from the second conserved V-encoded cysteine up to the conserved J-encoded phenylalanine. Sequences without an unambiguous match to a single V gene segment were excluded from the earlier analysis of 500 to 700 of the donors. In an earlier analysis of 587 of the donors, V segments were called functional above 56.7% productive rearrangements and were called segregating when the between-donor standard deviation exceeded 5%. A statistical classification framework was built to diagnose cytomegalovirus status from the catalog of TCR beta chain sequences. V and J gene assignment, in a later analysis, came from comparing TCR nucleotide sequences with IMGT/GENE-DB human TR gene sequences. The TCRdist pipeline was used in a later analysis to assign CDR3 sequences and most-parsimonious VDJ recombination scenarios. A later analysis defined each TCR beta chain by its CDR3 amino acid sequence plus V-gene family, and excluded reads lacking a unique V-gene family. A later analysis removed over 500 highly shared, low-generation-probability nucleotide sequences to deal with suspected cross-contamination and a sequencing artifact. In a later analysis, a clonal expansion index for each public chain was calculated from normalized within-repertoire ranks of inferred template counts. In a later analysis, generation probabilities were computed with a VDJ recombination model fitted to out-of-frame rearrangements, and the resulting probabilities were checked against IGoR. A later analysis scored TCR-TCR, TCR-HLA and TCR-CMV co-occurrence with hypergeometric tests, applying a repertoire-size bias correction to TCR pairs. False discovery rates were estimated in a later analysis by permuting HLA or CMV assignments 20 times. In a later analysis, co-occurring TCRs were grouped using DBSCAN, with TCRdist sequence similarity added in when clustering inside HLA-allele-positive subsets. For co-occurrence clustering, repertoires with fewer than 30,000 or more than 120,000 public chains were excluded, along with 4 to 6 repertoires with anomalous nucleotide sharing. TCRdb holds this immuneACCESS table with in-frame rearrangements only. Some clones are missing; in checked studies, unresolved V genes explain under half, and the rest has no known cause. V and J calls and clone size are those listed in that table; D and trimming were worked out from the DNA. Recorded for this sample are about 160,000 clones; around four fifths of them occurred a single time. The ten largest clones capture roughly 1.9% of the sample.

In total, approximately 690 healthy bone marrow donors made up the cohort. At the time of sampling, all cohort members were nominally healthy, though unrecorded immune exposures were likely present. The donor was CMV seronegative and belonged to the group of 352 seronegative cohort members. A peripheral blood sample was provided by each donor, and peripheral blood mononuclear cells were used for TCR beta sequencing. The Qiagen DNeasy Blood Extraction Kit was used to extract genomic DNA from the blood cell samples. Relative to germline, V is 1 base shorter and J is 5 bases shorter, with 17 bases between their ends. The CDR3 runs 17 amino acids, cysteine and phenylalanine included. Only the CDR3 part of the read is kept: 51 bases, read in frame from the first base. CDR1 and CDR2 were assigned from the germline V gene as SGHTA and FQGTGA. As regards this clone: Its antigen is currently not known. No base-level quality is on record; no much larger clone is a single base apart.

Results the study describes overall, beyond this receptor: In a later analysis, TCR association rates were found to vary across HLA loci, with the most associated TCRs seen for DRB1 alleles and the fewest for HLA-C alleles. Compared with equally common non-associated chains, HLA-associated TCR beta chains in a later analysis were more clonally expanded and had lower generation probabilities. Roughly uniform sequencing depth across donors was assumed in presence/absence analyses, although this assumption may not hold. Because some donors lacked HLA typing at each locus, the association tests relied only on the typed subset. In an earlier analysis of around 600 of the donors, most TCR beta V segments were observed in productive rearrangements about 87% or about 30% of the time, broadly matching IMGT annotations. Specific HLA alleles were associated with some 15,000 TCR beta sequences at a false discovery rate of 0.05 in a later analysis. While some public TCRs were present in many individuals, most TCR sequences turned up only very rarely across donors. Strong co-occurrence of HLA alleles, especially DR and DQ, made assigning TCR associations to individual alleles difficult. According to a later analysis, most CMV-associated TCR beta chains appeared to be HLA-restricted, and the HLA associations seemed to be driven largely by CMV exposure. In a later genetic analysis, a missense DCLRE1C variant was associated with V-gene and J-gene trimming of TCR beta chains, and the association was replicated in an independent cohort. According to a later genetic analysis, donors in an Asian-associated ancestry cluster had fewer N-insertions in productive TCRs than the approximately 690-donor mean. It was suggested by the authors that the approach could potentially be generalized to other disease states and immunological phenotypes. In this cohort, only TCR beta chains were sequenced, and detectable features were limited by the absence of alpha or paired-chain data. A few of the identified cytomegalovirus-associated TCR beta chains were confirmed in vitro to be specific for cytomegalovirus antigens. Because counts were too low, about 15 rarely observed V segments, including chromosome 9 orphons, were left out of the earlier analysis of 587 of the donors. The classifier was reported to diagnose cytomegalovirus status with high specificity and sensitivity in both the original cohort and the validation cohort. The only immune exposure information available for the cohort was CMV serostatus. Correlated functional status among segregating V segments might be attributable to linkage disequilibrium, but an unknown experimental factor could not be ruled out. In a later analysis, several top co-occurrence clusters were reported to appear linked to parvovirus B19, influenza, CMV and Epstein-Barr virus. A further reported finding was that TCR beta sequences accurately predicted the HLA-A and HLA-B alleles for most subjects in the first cohort. The study listed around 160 TCR beta chains as associated with cytomegalovirus. A group of highly shared sequence variants was considered likely to be a technical artifact of the sequencing pipeline. Some IMGT-functional V segments, including TRBV6-2 and TRBV6-3, could not be distinguished by the 87-base-pair reads and were therefore excluded.

Recombination linked TRBV7-3 to TRBJ2-2; no confident D gene assignment can be made. The sequence was obtained from a man between 18 and 35 years old in good health and CMV-seronegative. Sequencing was carried out using PBMCs. The DNA is as follows: TGTGCCAGCAGCTTAAGACCCGCGGCCACCCGGACCGGGGAGCTGTTTTTT. This encodes CASSLRPAATRTGELFF.